Each of the 22 T cell receptor beta chains below was sequenced from the same sample in a study of cytomegalovirus exposure and HLA in healthy donors. The PCR contained 60 Vbeta and 13 Jbeta primers. Data came from immunoSEQ multiplex PCR; TCRdb stores just in-frame clones and leaves some out. The sample has about 200,000 clones, 60% to 80% seen once; the top ten hold 2% to 2.5%. Sequencing was done on a sample of PBMCs. The receptors here all came from a woman aged 30 to 39 in good health and CMV-seropositive.

The chain carries TRBV7-9 and TRBJ2-3; 8 positions match TRBD2. The CDR3 is made up of 14 amino acids. The V segment lost 4 bases and the J segment 1 base; nucleotides outside the gene matches: 1. Germline V lookup: CDR1 SEHNR, CDR2 FQNEAQ (reference sequence). CDR3 nucleotide sequence: TGTGCCAGCAGCTCGGGGGGGGGCACAGATACGCAGTATTTT. Its translation is CASSSGGGTDTQYF. The full variable domain, its missing parts supplied by reference TRBV7-9 and TRBJ2-3, is DTGVSQNPRHKITKRGQNVTFRCDPISEHNRLYWYRQTLGQGPEFLTYFQNEAQLEKSRLLSDRFSAERPKGSFSTLEIQRTEQGDSAMYLCASSSGGGTDTQYFGPGTRLTVL.

The chain uses TRBV7-3 and TRBJ2-5; 9 bases line up with TRBD1. CDR1 is SGHTA, CDR2 FQGTGA, per germline. CDR3 length: 14 amino acids. Trimming took 5 bases from V and 2 from J; bases not matched to a gene: 3. Written as DNA, the CDR3 is TGTGCCAGCAGCCCCGGGACAGGGCAAGAGACCCAGTACTTC. Translating gives CASSPGTGQETQYF.

This chain joins TRBV5-1 and TRBJ2-5; 9 bases line up with TRBD1. The length of the CDR3 is 17 residues. Unmatched junction bases numbered 15, after V lost 4 bases and J lost 5 bases. Germline values: CDR1 SGHRS, CDR2 YFSETQ. The CDR3 spells CASSPMGTGTRSETQYF. The CDR3, as DNA: TGCGCCAGCAGCCCCATGGGGACAGGGACGCGTTCGGAGACCCAGTACTTC.

The chain combines TRBV20-1 with TRBJ2-3; possible D gene TRBD1, 6 bases. The CDR3 loop spans 11 amino acids. The germline gives CDR1 DFQATT, CDR2 SNEGSKA (reference sequence). V was clipped by 5 bases and J by 9 bases, with 12 bases between them. CDR3 protein: CSAGGWDTQYF. The CDR3 bases are TGCAGTGCTGGGGGCTGGGACACGCAGTATTTT.

The chain uses TRBV7-3 and TRBJ2-2; TRBD2 matches at 13 bases. This CDR3 is built from 21 residues. V lost 7 bases to trimming and J lost 1 base; unmatched junction nucleotides: 18. CDR1 is SGHTA and CDR2 is FQGTGA in the germline V gene. CDR3 sequence: CASTLVGAGTSGEVNTGELFF. DNA of the CDR3: TGTGCCAGCACCTTGGTGGGAGCCGGGACTAGCGGGGAGGTGAACACCGGGGAGCTGTTTTTT.

The chain joins TRBV5-4 to TRBJ2-7; 8 nucleotides line up with TRBD2. The CDR3 runs 16 residues. J lost 0 bases, V lost 1 base, and 6 bases had no gene match. The germline V gene encodes CDR1 SGHNT and CDR2 YYREEE (reference sequence). CDR3 nucleotides: TGTGCCAGCAGCTTGAAAGGGACTAGAGTCTCCTACGAGCAGTACTTC. This codes for CASSLKGTRVSYEQYF.

About this clone itself: In the same sample, other DNA sequences code for this CDR3. This chain joins TRBV5-1 and TRBJ2-7, with 9 bases lining up with TRBD1. With 0 bases clipped from V and 3 bases from J, the junction kept 1 base outside the gene matches. Germline V gene sequence: CDR1 SGHRS, CDR2 YFSETQ. The CDR3 consists of 14 residues. The DNA for the CDR3 is TGCGCCAGCAGCTTGGTGGGACAGGGCTACGAGCAGTACTTC. Translated: CASSLVGQGYEQYF.

V gene TRBV6-6 combines with J gene TRBJ2-2; D not resolved. From germline, CDR1 is MNHNY and CDR2 SVGAGI (reference sequence). V lost 2 bases and J lost 5, with 15 bases in between. The CDR3 extends over 16 amino acids. The CDR3 nucleotides are TGTGCCAGCAGTTACCGACTGGTAATAGTTACCGGGGAGCTGTTTTTT. Translating it yields CASSYRLVIVTGELFF.

Details on this clone: One end of the junction fails to match germline, which may point to a read error. V and J are TRBV7-3 and TRBJ2-6; TRBD2 might be the D (5 bases). This CDR3 has 16 residues. In germline, CDR1 is SGHTA, CDR2 FQGTGA. CDR3 sequence reads: CASSASGNSGSNVLTF. The DNA of the CDR3 is TGTGCCAGCAGCGCCTCGGGAAACTCTGGGTCCAACGTCCTGACTTTC.

This chain joins TRBV15 and TRBJ1-4; D might be TRBD1 (5 bases). The CDR3 is 19 amino acids. Trimming shortened V by 0 bases and J by 1 base, and 18 bases separated the two germline ends. CDR1 and CDR2 from the germline V gene are LNHNV and YYDKDF (reference sequence). The CDR3 region is CATSREALVRERTNEKLFF. CDR3 nucleotides: TGTGCCACCAGCAGAGAGGCGCTTGTCAGGGAACGAACTAATGAAAAACTGTTTTTT.

The chain couples TRBV7-9 to TRBJ1-3; 9 bases are a match to TRBD1. Germline V gene sequence: CDR1 SEHNR, CDR2 FQNEAQ (reference sequence). Germline trimming cut 5 bases from V and 7 bases from J; bases unmatched to any gene: 9. The CDR3 runs 15 residues. The CDR3 nucleotides are TGTGCCAGCAGCGGAAACAGGGGGCTCGGCAACACCATATATTTT. Residues: CASSGNRGLGNTIYF.

The chain links TRBV4-2 to TRBJ1-3; 7 nucleotides match TRBD1. The CDR3 has 17 amino acids. Trimming removed 4 bases from V and 0 bases from J; junction bases left unmatched: 9. The V gene's germline CDR1 is LGHNA and CDR2 YNFKEQ. CDR3 sequence (DNA): TGTGCCAGCAGCCCTCAAGGACAGGCCTTCTCTGGAAACACCATATATTTT. It yields the protein CASSPQGQAFSGNTIYF.

V and J are TRBV9 and TRBJ2-1, with 12 bases matching TRBD2. CDR3 length equals 13 residues. With 4 bases clipped from V and 9 bases from J, the junction kept 2 bases outside the gene matches. Germline-derived CDR1 and CDR2 are SGDLS and YYNGEE. The CDR3 sequence: CASSLGLAGEQFF. The CDR3 bases are TGTGCCAGCAGCTTGGGACTAGCGGGTGAGCAGTTCTTC.

The gene calls are TRBV2 and TRBJ1-2; D unresolved. Germline CDR1 and CDR2: SNHLY and FYNNEI. The CDR3 is made up of 14 amino acids. The V end lost 4 bases, the J end lost 0 bases, and 9 bases lay between the germline ends. This CDR3 reads CASSGAGANYGYTF. DNA for the CDR3: TGTGCCAGCAGTGGAGCGGGAGCTAACTATGGCTACACCTTC. Combining the CDR3 with reference TRBV2 and TRBJ1-2 gives the whole variable domain EPEVTQTPSHQVTQMGQEVILRCVPISNHLYFYWYRQILGQKVEFLVSFYNNEISEKSEIFDDQFSVERPDGSNFTLKIRSTKLEDSAMYFCASSGAGANYGYTFGSGTRLTVV.

This rearrangement joins TRBV2 to TRBJ2-7; 9 bases line up with TRBD1. Trimming removed 5 bases from V and 6 bases from J; junction bases left unmatched: 5. CDR3 length: 13 residues. Germline V CDR1 and CDR2: SNHLY, FYNNEI. In DNA form, the CDR3 reads TGTGCCAGCAGTTCGGACAGGGGAGGCGAGCAGTACTTC. Translated, it gives CASSSDRGGEQYF.

The V call is TRBV2, the J call TRBJ1-2; tentative D call: TRBD1 (6 bases). The CDR3 covers 15 residues. Germline V gene lookup returns CDR1 SNHLY and CDR2 FYNNEI. Between the trimmed V and J ends, which lost 3 bases and 4 bases, there was a span of 15 bases. The CDR3 DNA reads as TGTGCCAGCAGTGACCAAACAGGGTACATCTATGGCTACACCTTC. Translation gives CASSDQTGYIYGYTF. The full variable domain, its missing parts supplied by reference TRBV2 and TRBJ1-2, is EPEVTQTPSHQVTQMGQEVILRCVPISNHLYFYWYRQILGQKVEFLVSFYNNEISEKSEIFDDQFSVERPDGSNFTLKIRSTKLEDSAMYFCASSDQTGYIYGYTFGSGTRLTVV.

The chain links TRBV7-8 to TRBJ1-1; TRBD1 matches at 8 bases. V shed 2 bases and J 5 bases; nucleotides not matched to a gene: 4. Germline CDR1 reads SGHVS; CDR2 reads FQNEAQ. The CDR3 is 14 amino acids. CDR3: CASSLTGGTTEAFF. CDR3 nucleotide sequence: TGTGCCAGCAGCTTAACAGGGGGAACGACTGAAGCTTTCTTT.

A note on this clone: This sample includes further DNA sequences coding for the same CDR3. The chain uses TRBV5-1 and TRBJ2-7; 11 bases line up with TRBD2. V lost 1 base, J lost 4 bases, and 1 base stayed unmatched. Germline CDR1 reads SGHRS; CDR2 reads YFSETQ. The CDR3 consists of 14 residues. The CDR3 sequence: CASSLTSGGYEQYF. In nucleotides, the CDR3 is TGCGCCAGCAGCTTGACTAGCGGGGGATACGAGCAGTACTTC.

The chain joins TRBV30 to TRBJ1-2, with D possibly TRBD1 on 6 matching bases. The V end was cut by 7 bases, the J end by 4 bases, with 16 bases between. CDR1 is GTSNPN, CDR2 SVGIG, per germline (reference sequence). There are 13 residues in the CDR3. In DNA form, the CDR3 reads TGTGCCTCCGAGGGACAAGACGCCTATGGCTACACCTTC. This codes for CASEGQDAYGYTF.

V and J are TRBV7-2 and TRBJ2-1; 9 bases align to TRBD1. The V gene end was trimmed by 5 bases and the J gene end by 10 bases; junction bases not matched to a gene: 9. The length of the CDR3 is 14 residues. Per the germline V gene, CDR1 is SGHTA and CDR2 is FQGNSA. The CDR3: CASSLSPGQGEQFF. The CDR3 DNA is TGTGCCAGCAGCCTGAGCCCGGGACAGGGAGAGCAGTTCTTC.

V and J are TRBV27 and TRBJ2-5, with 11 nucleotides matching TRBD2. The J call may be wrong; the DNA end is better matched by TRBJ2-7. This CDR3 comprises 15 residues. Germline V gene data show CDR1 as MNHEY and CDR2 as SMNVEV (reference sequence). In nucleotides, the CDR3 is TGTGCCAGCAGGCTAGCGGGGGGTTTCACCTACGAGCAGTACTTC. Translating gives CASRLAGGFTYEQYF.

This sequence joins TRBV30 and TRBJ2-3, with a possible D match to TRBD1 (5 bases). Germline V gives CDR1 GTSNPN, CDR2 SVGIG (reference sequence). The V end lost 0 bases, the J end lost 2 bases, and 6 bases lay between the germline ends. CDR3 length: 13 amino acids. The CDR3 sequence: CAWSVQATDTQYF. CDR3 bases: TGTGCCTGGAGTGTACAGGCCACAGATACGCAGTATTTT. The variable domain in full, completed from reference TRBV30 and TRBJ2-3, reads SQTIHQWPATLVQPVGSPLSLECTVEGTSNPNLYWYRQAAGRGLQLLFYSVGIGQISSEVPQNLSASRPQDRQFILSSKKLLLSDSGFYLCAWSVQATDTQYFGPGTRLTVL.